This T cell receptor (beta chain) is drawn from a study of graft-versus-host responses after intestinal transplantation. Study summary: All recipients were transplanted with multivisceral, liver-intestinal, or isolated intestinal grafts. All recipients were given anti-thymocyte globulin induction, and tacrolimus and steroids were then administered for around three years.

Trimming took off 10 bases at V and 10 bases at J, with 14 bases between the two ends. The CDR3 totals 12 residues. Germline CDR1 and CDR2: ENHRY and SYGVKD. The repertoire was sequenced with immunoSEQ multiplex PCR; TCRdb's copy has only in-frame clones and lacks some. The sample has some 90,000 clones; about 93% are singletons. This clone was counted a few times. Its specificity is not known. This specimen consisted of unstimulated CD8+ T cells sorted from spleen or lymph node cells, obtained before intestinal transplant. This sequence was found in a human donor who received an intestinal transplant. The chain links TRBV10-3 to TRBJ1-6; D is ambiguous. The CDR3 here is CATSGMESPLHF. The CDR3 nucleotides are TGTGCCACCAGCGGGATGGAGTCACCCCTCCACTTT.